This entry is about one T cell receptor beta chain. Assay: immunoSEQ multiplex PCR; the TCRdb copy retains only in-frame clones and omits some. Of 250,000 to 300,000 clones listed, approximately 89% were seen once; the top ten hold around 3%. This record comes from a study of Ad26.COV2.S vaccination and SARS-CoV-2 variants. Indicated treatment: about 20 received Ad26.COV2.S at low or high dose, single or two shots; 5 received placebo; per-sample allocation not given. Sampling was done on day 63 after the first vaccine or placebo injection. Germline V gives CDR1 MNHEY, CDR2 SVGAGI. Trimming shortened V by 2 bases and J by 3 bases, and 8 bases separated the two germline ends. The CDR3 consists of 14 residues.

The sample was peripheral blood, taken in a trial of Ad26.COV2.S vaccine versus placebo. The sequence came from a person between 18 and 65 years old who received the Ad26.COV2.S COVID-19 vaccine or a placebo. The chain has TRBV6-5 and TRBJ1-3; D remains ambiguous. CDR3 DNA: TGTGCCAGCAGTTACGGAATGGGTGGAAACACCATATATTTT. Residues: CASSYGMGGNTIYF.